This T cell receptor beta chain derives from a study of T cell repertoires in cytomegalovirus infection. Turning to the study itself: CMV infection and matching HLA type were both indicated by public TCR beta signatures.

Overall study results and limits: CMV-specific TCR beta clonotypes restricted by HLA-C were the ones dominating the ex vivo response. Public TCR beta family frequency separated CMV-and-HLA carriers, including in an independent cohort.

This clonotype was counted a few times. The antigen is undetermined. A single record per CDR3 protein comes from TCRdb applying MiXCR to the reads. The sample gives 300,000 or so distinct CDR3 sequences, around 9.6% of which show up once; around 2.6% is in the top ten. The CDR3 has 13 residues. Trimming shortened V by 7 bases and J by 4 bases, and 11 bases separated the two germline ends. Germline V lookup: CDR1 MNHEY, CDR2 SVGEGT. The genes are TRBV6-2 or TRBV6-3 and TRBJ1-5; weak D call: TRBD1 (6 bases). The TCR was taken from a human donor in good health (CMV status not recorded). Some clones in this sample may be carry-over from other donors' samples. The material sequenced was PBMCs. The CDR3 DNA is TGTGCCAGCACCGAACAGGGTAATCAGCCCCAGCATTTT. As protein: CASTEQGNQPQHF.